A single T cell receptor beta chain is shown here with its context. Its antigen remains undetermined. No base qualities exist here, and no much larger clone lies one base off it. Looking up the germline V gene yields CDR1 SGHAT and CDR2 FQNNGV. From its cysteine to its phenylalanine, the CDR3 spans 18 amino acids. Left in the record is the CDR3 DNA by itself, 54 bases read in frame from the first base. Trimming leaves V shorter by 5 bases and J shorter by 2 bases, with the junction holding 7 bases beyond the gene matches. The sample belongs to a study of shared clonotypes between healthy human individuals (dated by TCRdb to about 2020). Describing the broader study: A couple of women and three men aged 18 to 49 years were included in the cohort. Leukapheresis yielded between about 0.85 and 9 billion PBMCs per donor. For each donor, three plates each were used for CD4 naive and CD4 memory, two plates were used for CD8 naive, and one plate was used for CD8 memory. Libraries were prepared and TCR repertoires were sequenced by different laboratories using diverse techniques, in order to increase sequencing depth and limit assay-specific biases. The study deeply sequenced blood TCR repertoires of several healthy adults to estimate repertoire size and the extent of clonotype sharing between individuals.

What the research found in general, with its limitations: Sampling was limited to blood, and TCR repertoires in tissue likely differ from TCR repertoires in blood. Pairwise subsampling led to the expectation that sequencing depth would affect the degree of clonotype sharing among donors. Higher generation probabilities were observed for clonotypes shared by all four sorted-subset donors than for non-shared clonotypes. Across a handful of donors, approximately 5% of naive CD4, approximately 3.6% of naive CD8, 2.3% of memory CD4, and 0.4% of memory CD8 clonotypes were shared. Even with the large sequencing depth, rarefaction of the sorted-subset datasets indicated that sequencing was incomplete. Because the study included a small number of donors, the genetic and exposure-history diversity represented was limited. Naive subsets generally had larger estimated clonotype richness than memory subsets did.

CD8 naive samples were CD45RO-negative cells positively selected for CCR7, giving a CD45RA+CCR7+ population that excluded TemRA cells. Healthy HIV-negative adults with no recently reported acute infections or vaccinations were included as donors. Only Caucasian adults living in Nashville, Tennessee, USA were represented among the donors. Blood was collected by leukapheresis, and PBMCs were isolated by Ficoll-Histopaque density gradient centrifugation and then cryopreserved in liquid nitrogen vapor phase. Analytical flow cytometry was used to check the purity and quantity of every magnetically sorted T cell population. Genomic DNA was isolated from each sorted fraction and quantified by UV absorbance on a Nanodrop 2000c. Using the deep immunoSEQ assay, TCR CDR3 regions were amplified from genomic DNA by multiplex PCR. Genomic DNA extracted from each cell subset was distributed evenly over all wells of several immunoSEQ 96-well plates, and each plate served as one replicate. For sorted subsets, about 200 ng genomic DNA, equal to some 30,000 T cell genomes, was loaded into each replicate PCR. The purified libraries were quantified using a Qubit 3.0 fluorometer, sized with a Bioanalyzer 2100, and then quantified again using the KAPA Library Quantification kit. Every immunoSEQ 96-well plate was sequenced on a separate single-read 150-cycle Illumina NextSeq 550 flow cell. As for how the authors treated the data: Because only junctional sequences without quality scores were contained in the immunoSEQ output, filtering matching that applied to full-length reads could not be performed. Sequences were annotated with PyIR, a Python wrapper for IgBLAST v1.9, using IMGT germline references to assign V/J genes and CDR3. Reads with weak V/J assignments (E-value above 1e-6), missing CDR3, stop codons, out-of-frame junctions, or ambiguous translated residues were removed. V3J clonotypes were defined by identical inferred V gene, J gene, and CDR3 amino acid sequence. To compute the percentage overlap between repertoires, the number of shared unique clonotypes was divided by the size of the smaller repertoire. Three approaches were used to assess repertoire richness: RTK rarefaction, the Chao1 estimator, and Recon v2.1 estimates of unobserved clonotypes. Generation probabilities were computed with OLGA for all TCRbeta clonotypes obtained by the gDNA method from a few donors. TCRdb took over this immuneACCESS table, retaining in-frame rearrangements with V and J assigned. Such tables are incomplete; in checked studies, under half of the missing clones stem from an unresolved V gene, and the remainder is unexplained. V, J and clone size reflect that table, while D and trimming were determined from the DNA. This sample holds roughly 1,800,000 clones; about 94% were observed only once. The top ten clonotypes cover less than 1.5% of the sample.

Material: naive CD8+ T cells sorted from blood. The intended sense of this specimen's cell subset or site label: CD45RA+CCR7+. The TCR was taken from a young man in good health. The rearranged segments are TRBV11-2 and TRBJ2-6; TRBD1 lines up with 12 middle nucleotides. The CDR3 amino acid sequence is: CASSLQGQGAAGANVLTF. The DNA sequence is given as TGTGCCAGCAGCCTACAGGGACAGGGGGCAGCTGGGGCCAACGTCCTGACTTTC.